These T cell receptor beta chains were read from a single sample in a study of T cell responses to AZD1222 COVID-19 vaccine. Profiling relied on immunoSEQ multiplex PCR, and the TCRdb table lists in-frame clones only, not all of them. The sample holds around 120,000 clones, roughly 89% seen once. The source was peripheral blood, collected on day 0 of AZD1222 vaccination. These receptors all come from an adult in good health. Both conserved end residues are part of each CDR3. A D gene is named only where the DNA matches it firmly. Only part of the rows carry a size: once, few, many, or a class if the clone is expanded.

J: TRBJ1-5; size: -; D: -; V: TRBV10-3; CDR3: CAISVGGTYQPQHF; DNA: TGTGCCATCAGTGTCGGAGGAACCTATCAGCCCCAGCATTTT
J: TRBJ2-5; size: -; D: -; V: TRBV7-2; CDR3: CASSLGSRETQYF; DNA: TGTGCCAGCAGCTTAGGGTCCCGGGAGACCCAGTACTTC
J: TRBJ2-5; size: -; D: -; V: TRBV15; CDR3: CATSRDLGETQYF; DNA: TGTGCCACCAGCAGAGATTTGGGAGAGACCCAGTACTTC
J: TRBJ2-1; size: -; D: TRBD2; V: TRBV2; CDR3: CAILAGSFGDEQFF; DNA: TGTGCCATTCTAGCGGGAAGCTTTGGTGATGAGCAGTTCTTC
J: TRBJ1-1; size: -; D: -; V: TRBV28; CDR3: CASSHTPVGNTEAFF; DNA: TGTGCCAGCAGTCACACACCGGTGGGGAACACTGAAGCTTTCTTT
J: TRBJ2-1; size: -; D: -; V: TRBV3-1/TRBV3-2; CDR3: CASSQASDYRTYNEQFF; DNA: TGTGCCAGCAGCCAAGCAAGCGACTACCGAACCTACAATGAGCAGTTCTTC
J: TRBJ1-2; size: -; D: -; V: TRBV2; CDR3: CASTRIGEEDGYTF; DNA: TGTGCCAGCACGCGGATTGGGGAAGAGGATGGCTACACCTTC
J: TRBJ1-5; size: -; D: TRBD1; V: TRBV28; CDR3: CASSLGGQASWQPQHF; DNA: TGTGCCAGCAGTTTGGGAGGACAGGCTTCTTGGCAGCCCCAGCATTTT
J: TRBJ2-5; size: -; D: TRBD2; V: TRBV6-5; CDR3: CASRTSGFPQETQYF; DNA: TGTGCCAGCAGGACTAGCGGGTTCCCTCAAGAGACCCAGTACTTC
J: TRBJ1-6; size: -; D: -; V: TRBV5-4; CDR3: CASSKGTARRNSPLHF; DNA: TGTGCCAGCAGCAAAGGGACCGCGAGAAGGAATTCACCCCTCCACTTT
J: TRBJ1-5; size: few; D: -; V: TRBV25-1; CDR3: CASSDGRQPQHF; DNA: TGTGCCAGCAGTGACGGCCGTCAGCCCCAGCATTTT
J: TRBJ1-5; size: -; D: -; V: TRBV19; CDR3: CASSVQGTQPQHF; DNA: TGTGCCAGTAGTGTCCAGGGCACTCAGCCCCAGCATTTT
J: TRBJ1-2; size: -; D: -; V: TRBV6-4; CDR3: CASSVSGSSYGYTF; DNA: TGTGCCAGCAGCGTTTCAGGGAGCAGCTATGGCTACACCTTC
J: TRBJ2-3; size: -; D: -; V: TRBV28; CDR3: CASTQVGSITDTQYF; DNA: TGTGCCAGCACCCAAGTGGGTAGCATCACAGATACGCAGTATTTT
J: TRBJ1-1; size: once; D: -; V: TRBV7-9; CDR3: CASMTDSPEAFF; DNA: TGTGCCAGCATGACAGATAGTCCTGAAGCTTTCTTT
J: TRBJ2-3; size: few; D: -; V: TRBV27; CDR3: CASSWRPGTQYF; DNA: TGTGCCAGCAGTTGGAGGCCGGGTACGCAGTATTTT
J: TRBJ1-1; size: -; D: -; V: TRBV29-1; CDR3: CSVGFGNTEAFF; DNA: TGCAGCGTTGGATTTGGGAACACTGAAGCTTTCTTT
J: TRBJ1-6; size: -; D: TRBD1; V: TRBV6-4; CDR3: CASSDGQGFNSPLHF; DNA: TGTGCCAGCAGTGACGGACAGGGTTTCAATTCACCCCTCCACTTT
J: TRBJ1-5; size: -; D: -; V: TRBV3-1/TRBV3-2; CDR3: CASSQDPAGQPQHF; DNA: TGTGCCAGCAGCCAAGATCCGGCAGGGCAGCCCCAGCATTTT
J: TRBJ1-5; size: -; D: -; V: TRBV2; CDR3: CASRNRSSSNQPQHF; DNA: TGTGCCAGCCGAAACAGGTCCTCTAGCAATCAGCCCCAGCATTTT
J: TRBJ1-1; size: -; D: -; V: TRBV5-6; CDR3: CASSLGTFMNTEAFF; DNA: TGTGCCAGCAGCTTAGGGACATTCATGAACACTGAAGCTTTCTTT
J: TRBJ1-5; size: once; D: -; V: TRBV4-1; CDR3: CASSQGSSSNQPQHF; DNA: TGCGCCAGCAGCCAAGGTTCTTCTAGCAATCAGCCCCAGCATTTT
J: TRBJ1-2; size: once; D: -; V: TRBV9; CDR3: CASSVVGGGYGYTF; DNA: TGTGCCAGCAGCGTTGTCGGGGGAGGCTATGGCTACACCTTC
J: TRBJ1-5; size: -; D: -; V: TRBV30; CDR3: CAWSGGEYSNQPQHF; DNA: TGTGCCTGGAGTGGAGGGGAGTATAGCAATCAGCCCCAGCATTTT
J: TRBJ1-4; size: -; D: -; V: TRBV21-1; CDR3: CASSPGGKKAPKGEKLFF; DNA: TGTGCCAGCAGCCCAGGGGGTAAGAAGGCTCCGAAGGGAGAAAAACTGTTTTTT
J: TRBJ2-1; size: -; D: TRBD2; V: TRBV24-1; CDR3: CATSVASGNNEQFF; DNA: TGTGCCACCAGTGTTGCTAGCGGGAATAATGAGCAGTTCTTC
J: TRBJ1-4; size: -; D: -; V: TRBV5-1; CDR3: CASSLGAGEKLFF; DNA: TGCGCCAGCAGCTTGGGGGCAGGTGAAAAACTGTTTTTT
J: TRBJ1-5; size: -; D: -; V: TRBV11-2; CDR3: CASSLDGNQPQHF; DNA: TGTGCCAGCAGCTTAGACGGGAATCAGCCCCAGCATTTT
J: TRBJ1-2; size: -; D: -; V: TRBV3-1/TRBV3-2; CDR3: CASSQGSRYGYTF; DNA: TGTGCCAGCAGCCAAGGATCGAGGTATGGCTACACCTTC
J: TRBJ1-2; size: -; D: -; V: TRBV29-1; CDR3: CSVDTTGLGGYTF; DNA: TGCAGCGTTGATACGACAGGCCTAGGAGGCTACACCTTC
J: TRBJ1-2; size: -; D: -; V: TRBV5-4; CDR3: CASSLSQGSYGYTF; DNA: TGTGCCAGCAGCTTGTCCCAGGGGAGCTATGGCTACACCTTC
J: TRBJ2-5; size: -; D: -; V: TRBV5-1; CDR3: CASSLAAGGRETQYF; DNA: TGCGCCAGCAGCTTGGCAGCCGGGGGCCGGGAGACCCAGTACTTC
J: TRBJ1-1; size: -; D: -; V: TRBV27; CDR3: CASSFPGMNTEAFF; DNA: TGTGCCAGCAGTTTCCCGGGAATGAACACTGAAGCTTTCTTT
J: TRBJ1-3; size: -; D: -; V: TRBV29-1; CDR3: CSAKGPGEGSGNTIYF; DNA: TGCAGCGCCAAGGGACCAGGGGAAGGCTCTGGAAACACCATATATTTT
J: TRBJ1-2; size: -; D: -; V: TRBV27; CDR3: CASSSTSTARYGYTF; DNA: TGTGCCAGCAGTTCAACCTCCACAGCGCGCTATGGCTACACCTTC
J: TRBJ1-1; size: -; D: -; V: TRBV3-1/TRBV3-2; CDR3: CASSHFQGQAFF; DNA: TGTGCCAGCAGCCATTTCCAGGGGCAAGCTTTCTTT
J: TRBJ2-1; size: -; D: TRBD2; V: TRBV3-1/TRBV3-2; CDR3: CASSIAGGYNEQFF; DNA: TGTGCCAGCAGCATAGCGGGAGGTTACAATGAGCAGTTCTTC
J: TRBJ1-6; size: -; D: -; V: TRBV6-5; CDR3: CASSYGVGNSPLHF; DNA: TGTGCCAGCAGTTACGGAGTTGGCAATTCACCCCTCCACTTT
J: TRBJ2-2; size: -; D: -; V: TRBV15; CDR3: CATSRDTRSTGELFF; DNA: TGTGCCACCAGCAGAGATACAAGGAGCACCGGGGAGCTGTTTTTT
J: TRBJ1-2; size: -; D: -; V: TRBV30; CDR3: CAWSGVINYGYTF; DNA: TGTGCCTGGAGTGGGGTAATCAACTATGGCTACACCTTC
J: TRBJ2-1; size: -; D: TRBD2; V: TRBV18; CDR3: CASSPSLTSGGNEQFF; DNA: TGTGCCAGCTCACCATCGCTAACTAGCGGGGGAAATGAGCAGTTCTTC
J: TRBJ2-1; size: -; D: TRBD2; V: TRBV18; CDR3: CASSHGLGGNEQFF; DNA: TGTGCCAGCTCACACGGGCTCGGGGGGAATGAGCAGTTCTTC
J: TRBJ2-5; size: once; D: -; V: TRBV7-9; CDR3: CASSFSRPGRETQYF; DNA: TGTGCCAGCAGCTTCTCGCGCCCCGGGCGGGAGACCCAGTACTTC
J: TRBJ2-3; size: -; D: TRBD2; V: TRBV5-1; CDR3: CASSLDGLAGVWNTQYF; DNA: TGCGCCAGCAGCTTGGATGGACTAGCGGGGGTATGGAATACGCAGTATTTT
J: TRBJ1-1; size: -; D: -; V: TRBV15; CDR3: CATSRERQGLAAFF; DNA: TGTGCCACCAGCAGAGAGCGTCAGGGGCTTGCGGCTTTCTTT
J: TRBJ1-5; size: -; D: -; V: TRBV6-5; CDR3: CASSWGAVEGPQHF; DNA: TGTGCCAGCAGTTGGGGGGCAGTCGAGGGGCCCCAGCATTTT
J: TRBJ1-1; size: -; D: TRBD1; V: TRBV7-3; CDR3: CASSTRQGPNTEAFF; DNA: TGTGCCAGCAGCACCAGACAGGGCCCGAACACTGAAGCTTTCTTT
J: TRBJ1-2; size: -; D: -; V: TRBV10-3; CDR3: CAISEPSWRYGYTF; DNA: TGTGCCATCAGTGAACCCTCGTGGCGGTATGGCTACACCTTC
J: TRBJ1-6; size: -; D: -; V: TRBV19; CDR3: CASSKITNHPTGNSPLHF; DNA: TGTGCCAGTAGCAAGATTACGAATCACCCGACGGGGAATTCACCCCTCCACTTT
J: TRBJ1-2; size: -; D: -; V: TRBV30; CDR3: CAWSLGPYGYTF; DNA: TGTGCCTGGAGTTTGGGGCCCTATGGCTACACCTTC
J: TRBJ1-1; size: -; D: -; V: TRBV5-4; CDR3: CASSPWSGNTEAFF; DNA: TGTGCCAGCAGCCCCTGGAGCGGGAACACTGAAGCTTTCTTT
J: TRBJ1-5; size: -; D: TRBD1; V: TRBV28; CDR3: CASSLTGASNQPQHF; DNA: TGTGCCAGCAGTTTGACAGGGGCGAGCAATCAGCCCCAGCATTTT
J: TRBJ2-3; size: -; D: -; V: TRBV29-1; CDR3: CSVSLSDTQYF; DNA: TGCAGCGTTTCCCTCTCGGATACGCAGTATTTT
J: TRBJ2-7; size: -; D: -; V: TRBV28; CDR3: CATTLDYEQYF; DNA: TGTGCCACCACCCTTGACTACGAGCAGTACTTC